Here is one T cell receptor (beta chain) with its context. Germline V gene data show CDR1 as MNHEY and CDR2 as SVGAGI. Trimming cost V 0 bases and J 6 bases; bases outside gene matches: 10. There are 18 residues in the CDR3. This entry comes from a study of blood T cells in healthy people across ages. Peripheral blood from each donor was collected in a volume of about 10 milliliters. Alongside a J-beta primer mix, a sample-barcoded 5' primer served in a second PCR lasting roughly 6 to 11 cycles. TCRdb reanalysed the 5' RACE reads using MiXCR and keeps one entry per CDR3 protein. The data show around 1.1 million distinct CDR3 sequences, about two fifths seen once.

The sequenced material came from blood. The clonotype originates from a young man in good health. J is TRBJ2-3 and V is TRBV6-5, with TRBD2 matching over 12 bases. The CDR3 nucleotides are TGTGCCAGCAGTTACTCTACTAGCGGGGGGCCAAAGGAGGATACGCAGTATTTT. Translated, it gives CASSYSTSGGPKEDTQYF.